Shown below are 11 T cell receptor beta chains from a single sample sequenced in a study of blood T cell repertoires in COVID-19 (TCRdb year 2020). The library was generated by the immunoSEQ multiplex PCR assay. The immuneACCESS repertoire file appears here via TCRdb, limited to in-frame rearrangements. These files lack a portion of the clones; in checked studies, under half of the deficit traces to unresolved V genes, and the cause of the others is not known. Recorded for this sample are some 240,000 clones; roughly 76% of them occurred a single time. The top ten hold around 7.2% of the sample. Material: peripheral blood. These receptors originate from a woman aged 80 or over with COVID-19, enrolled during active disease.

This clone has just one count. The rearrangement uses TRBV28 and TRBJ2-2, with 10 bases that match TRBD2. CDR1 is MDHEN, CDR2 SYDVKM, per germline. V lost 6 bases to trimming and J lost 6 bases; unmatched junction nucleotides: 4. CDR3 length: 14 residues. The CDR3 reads CASRSGRAPGELFF. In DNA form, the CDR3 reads TGTGCCAGCAGAAGCGGGAGGGCCCCCGGGGAGCTGTTTTTT.

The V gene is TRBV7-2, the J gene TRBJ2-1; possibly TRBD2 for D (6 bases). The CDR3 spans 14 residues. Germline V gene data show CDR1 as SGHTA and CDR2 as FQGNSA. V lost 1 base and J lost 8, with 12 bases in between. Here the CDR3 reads CASSLGRERHEQFF. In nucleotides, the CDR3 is TGTGCCAGCAGCTTAGGCCGGGAGAGGCATGAGCAGTTCTTC.

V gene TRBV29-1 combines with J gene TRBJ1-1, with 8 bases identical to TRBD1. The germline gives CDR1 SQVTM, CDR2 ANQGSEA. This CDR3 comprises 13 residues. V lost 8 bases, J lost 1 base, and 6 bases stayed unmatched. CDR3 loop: CSTRTGRNTEAFF. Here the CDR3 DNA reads TGCAGCACCCGGACAGGGAGGAACACTGAAGCTTTCTTT.

CDR3 DNA sequence: TGTGCCAGCAGTTACGTCGGGGGGCGCGGCTACACCTTC. It encodes CASSYVGGRGYTF. The chain joins TRBV6-2 or TRBV6-3 to TRBJ1-2; possible D gene TRBD1, 6 bases. The CDR3 covers 13 residues. Per germline, CDR1 MNHEY and CDR2 SVGEGT. V lost 2 bases to trimming and J lost 8 bases, with 12 bases between them.

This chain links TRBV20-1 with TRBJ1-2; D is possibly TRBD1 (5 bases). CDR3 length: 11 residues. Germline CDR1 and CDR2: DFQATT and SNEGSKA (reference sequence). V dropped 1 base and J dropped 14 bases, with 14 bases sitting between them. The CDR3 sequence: CSARGQTARTF. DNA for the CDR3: TGCAGTGCTAGAGGACAGACCGCGAGAACCTTC.

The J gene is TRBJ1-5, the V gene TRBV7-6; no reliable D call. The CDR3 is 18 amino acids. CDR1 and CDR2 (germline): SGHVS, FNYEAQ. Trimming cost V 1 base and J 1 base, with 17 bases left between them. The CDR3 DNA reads TGTGCCAGCAGCTTAGGCGAGGTTCATGAGGAGAGCAATCAGCCCCAGCATTTT. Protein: CASSLGEVHEESNQPQHF.

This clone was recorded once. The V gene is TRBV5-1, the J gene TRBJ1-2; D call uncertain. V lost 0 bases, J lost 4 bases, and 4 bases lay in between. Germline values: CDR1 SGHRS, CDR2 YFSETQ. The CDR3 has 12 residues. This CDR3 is CASSLASYGYTF. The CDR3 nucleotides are TGCGCCAGCAGCTTGGCCAGCTATGGCTACACCTTC.

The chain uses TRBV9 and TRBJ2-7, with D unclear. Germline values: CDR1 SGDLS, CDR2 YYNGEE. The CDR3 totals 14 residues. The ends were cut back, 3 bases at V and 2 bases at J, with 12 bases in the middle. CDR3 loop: CASSAQPVAYEQYF. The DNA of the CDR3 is TGTGCCAGCAGCGCCCAACCGGTAGCCTACGAGCAGTACTTC.

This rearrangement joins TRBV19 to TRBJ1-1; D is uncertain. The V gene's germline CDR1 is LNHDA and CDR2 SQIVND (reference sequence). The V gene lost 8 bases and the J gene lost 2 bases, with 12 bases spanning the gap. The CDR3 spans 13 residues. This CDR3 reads CASGIGPNTEAFF. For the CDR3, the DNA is TGTGCCAGTGGGATAGGGCCCAACACTGAAGCTTTCTTT.

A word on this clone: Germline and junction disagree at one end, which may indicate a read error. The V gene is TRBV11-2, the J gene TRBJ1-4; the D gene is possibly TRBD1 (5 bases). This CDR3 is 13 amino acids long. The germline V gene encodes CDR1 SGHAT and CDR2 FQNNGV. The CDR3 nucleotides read TGTGCCAGCAGCTTAGATGGGGGAGGGAGGCCGGTTTTT. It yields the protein CASSLDGGGRPVF.

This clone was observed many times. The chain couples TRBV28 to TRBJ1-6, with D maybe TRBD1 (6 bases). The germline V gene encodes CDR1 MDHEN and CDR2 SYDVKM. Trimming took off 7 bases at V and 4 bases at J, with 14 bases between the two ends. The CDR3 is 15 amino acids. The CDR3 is CASNIGRGYNSPLHF. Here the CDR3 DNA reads TGTGCCAGCAATATAGGCAGGGGATATAATTCACCCCTCCACTTT.